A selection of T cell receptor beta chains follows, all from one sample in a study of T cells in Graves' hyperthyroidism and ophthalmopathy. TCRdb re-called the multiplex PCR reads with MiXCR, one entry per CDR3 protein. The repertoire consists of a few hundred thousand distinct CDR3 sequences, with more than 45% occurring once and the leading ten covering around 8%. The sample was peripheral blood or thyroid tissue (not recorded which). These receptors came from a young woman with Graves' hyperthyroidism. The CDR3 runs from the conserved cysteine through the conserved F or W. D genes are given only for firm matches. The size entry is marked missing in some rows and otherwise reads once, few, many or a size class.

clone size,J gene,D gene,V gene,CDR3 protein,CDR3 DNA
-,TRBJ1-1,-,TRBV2,CASIYGSHTEAFF,TGTGCCAGCATTTACGGATCGCACACTGAAGCTTTCTTT
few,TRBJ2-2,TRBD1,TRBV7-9,CASSLPGSGTGSAGELFF,TGTGCCAGCAGCCTCCCGGGGAGCGGGACAGGGAGCGCCGGGGAGCTGTTTTTT
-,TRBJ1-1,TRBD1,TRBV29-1,CSSRTGNTEAFF,TGCAGCAGCCGGACAGGCAACACTGAAGCTTTCTTT
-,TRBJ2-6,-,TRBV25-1,CASSDWGANVLTF,TGTGCCAGCAGTGATTGGGGGGCCAACGTCCTGACTTTC
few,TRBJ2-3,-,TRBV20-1,CSAYSRDSLTDTQYF,TGCAGTGCTTACTCCCGGGACTCCCTCACAGATACGCAGTATTTT
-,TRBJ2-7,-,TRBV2,CASSGAGAYNEQYF,TGTGCCAGCAGTGGGGCAGGAGCCTACAATGAGCAGTACTTC
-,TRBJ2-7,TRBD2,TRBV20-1,CSARDPGSGVTSYEQYF,TGCAGTGCTAGAGATCCCGGGAGCGGGGTGACGTCCTACGAGCAGTACTTC
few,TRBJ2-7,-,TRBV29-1,CSVVVGGNVLQYF,TGCAGCGTTGTTGTTGGGGGTAACGTTTTGCAGTACTTC
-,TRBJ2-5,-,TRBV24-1,CAWSIARIPQETQYF,TGTGCCTGGAGTATAGCCAGGATTCCTCAAGAGACCCAGTACTTC
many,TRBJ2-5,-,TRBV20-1,CSDREGTKETQYF,TGCAGTGATAGAGAAGGGACGAAAGAGACCCAGTACTTC
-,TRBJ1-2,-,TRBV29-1,CSTDRSRPNYGYTF,TGCAGCACCGACAGGAGCCGACCTAACTATGGCTACACCTTC
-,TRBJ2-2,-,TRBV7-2,CASSVGQNTGELFF,TGTGCCAGCAGCGTGGGACAGAACACCGGGGAGCTGTTTTTT
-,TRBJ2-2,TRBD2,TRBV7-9,CASMRAGIGEVTGELFF,TGCGCCAGCATGCGAGCGGGAATAGGAGAGGTCACCGGGGAGCTGTTTTTT
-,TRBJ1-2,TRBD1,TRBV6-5,CASSSRQGAGGYTF,TGTGCCAGCAGTTCCCGACAGGGGGCGGGTGGCTACACCTTC
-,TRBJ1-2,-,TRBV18,CASSPEAKSPYGYTF,TGTGCCAGCTCACCCGAGGCGAAGAGCCCCTATGGCTACACCTTC
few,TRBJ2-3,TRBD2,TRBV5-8,CASSSREGLDTQYF,TGTGCCAGCAGCTCACGGGAGGGCCTAGATACGCAGTATTTT
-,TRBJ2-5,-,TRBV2,CASRTDSGARKTQYF,TGTGCCAGCCGGACAGACTCTGGGGCCAGGAAGACCCAGTACTTC
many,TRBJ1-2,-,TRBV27,CASSSGLMGYTF,TGTGCCAGCAGTTCGGGTTTAATGGGCTACACCTTC
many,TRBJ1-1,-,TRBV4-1,CASSQEDGRDTEAFF,TGCGCCAGCAGCCAAGAGGATGGAAGGGACACTGAAGCTTTCTTT
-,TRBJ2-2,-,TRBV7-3,CASSPGTDNEQFF,TGTGCCAGCAGCCCGGGGACCGACAATGAGCAGTTTTTT
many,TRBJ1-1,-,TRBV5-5,CASSLWDNTEAFF,TGTGCCAGCAGCTTGTGGGACAACACTGAAGCTTTCTTT
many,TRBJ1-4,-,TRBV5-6,CASSLTGLATNEKLFF,TGTGCCAGCAGCCTGACAGGCTTAGCAACTAATGAAAAACTGTTTTTT
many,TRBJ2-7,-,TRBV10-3,CAARGLSYEQYF,TGTGCCGCTCGGGGCCTCTCCTACGAGCAGTACTTC
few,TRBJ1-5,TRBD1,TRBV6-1,CASIEGAVTSQHF,TGTGCCAGCATTGAGGGGGCCGTCACGTCCCAGCATTTT
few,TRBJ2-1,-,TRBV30,CAWASPAFSYNEQFF,TGTGCCTGGGCCTCGCCGGCCTTCTCCTACAATGAGCAGTTCTTC
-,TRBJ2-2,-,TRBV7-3,CASSLAGQTGELFF,TGTGCCAGCAGCTTAGCCGGACAGACCGGGGAGCTGTTTTTT
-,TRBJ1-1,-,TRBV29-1,CSFGENTEAFF,TGCAGCTTCGGGGAGAACACTGAAGCTTTCTTT
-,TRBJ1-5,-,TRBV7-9,CASSFEAGGGNQPQHF,TGTGCCAGCAGCTTTGAGGCGGGGGGCGGCAATCAGCCCCAGCATTTT
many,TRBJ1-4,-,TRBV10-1,CASRRTREEKLFF,TGCGCCAGCCGACGGACAAGAGAAGAAAAACTGTTTTTT
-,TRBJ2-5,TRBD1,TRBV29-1,CSVARQGRETQYF,TGCAGCGTTGCTAGACAGGGGCGGGAGACCCAGTACTTC
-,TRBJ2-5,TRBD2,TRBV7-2,CASRSGNKETQYF,TGTGCCAGCCGTAGCGGGAACAAAGAGACCCAGTACTTC
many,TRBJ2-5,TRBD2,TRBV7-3,CASSLWGLVGETQYF,TGTGCCAGCAGCTTATGGGGACTAGTGGGGGAGACCCAGTACTTC
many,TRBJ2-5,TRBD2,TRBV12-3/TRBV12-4,CASKYAGGPGETQYF,TGTGCCAGCAAGTACGCGGGAGGGCCGGGGGAGACCCAGTACTTC
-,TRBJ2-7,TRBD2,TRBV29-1,CSGGSWYEQYF,TGCAGCGGCGGGAGTTGGTACGAGCAGTACTTC
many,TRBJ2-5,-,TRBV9,CASSVEWGETQYF,TGTGCCAGCAGCGTAGAGTGGGGAGAGACCCAGTACTTC
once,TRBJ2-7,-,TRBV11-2,CASSLDEGSEQYF,TGTGCCAGCAGCTTAGATGAAGGTAGTGAGCAGTACTTC
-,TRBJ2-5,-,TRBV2,CASSAGWISNQPQYF,TGTGCCAGCAGTGCGGGATGGATTAGCAATCAGCCCCAGTACTTC
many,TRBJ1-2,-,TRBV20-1,CSAKTGTDSDYGYTF,TGCAGTGCTAAGACCGGGACGGACTCGGACTATGGCTACACCTTC
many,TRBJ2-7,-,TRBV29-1,CSVVGRQGGFSEQYF,TGCAGCGTTGTAGGGAGACAGGGAGGATTTTCCGAGCAGTACTTC
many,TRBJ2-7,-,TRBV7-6,CASSLAASAEQYF,TGTGCCAGCAGCTTAGCCGCCAGCGCCGAGCAGTACTTC
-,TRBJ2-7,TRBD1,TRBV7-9,CASSLRQGVYYEQYF,TGTGCCAGCAGCTTACGACAGGGGGTATACTACGAGCAGTACTTC
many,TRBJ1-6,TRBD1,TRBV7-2,CASSLVTGGGSPLHF,TGTGCCAGCAGCTTAGTCACAGGGGGAGGTTCACCCCTCCACTTT
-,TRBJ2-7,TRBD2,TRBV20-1,CSASWAGGAYEQYF,TGCAGTGCTAGTTGGGCGGGAGGTGCCTACGAGCAGTACTTC
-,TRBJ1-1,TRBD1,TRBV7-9,CASSSNRDRLNTEAFF,TGTGCCAGCAGCTCGAACCGGGACAGGCTTAACACTGAAGCTTTCTTT
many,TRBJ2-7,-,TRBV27,CASGETYEQYF,TGTGCCAGCGGAGAAACCTACGAGCAGTACTTC
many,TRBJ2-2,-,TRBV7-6,CASSRSANTGELFF,TGTGCCAGCAGCCGGTCGGCCAACACCGGGGAGCTGTTTTTT
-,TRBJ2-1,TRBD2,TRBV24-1,CATSAIPGLATNEQFF,TGTGCCACCAGTGCCATTCCGGGACTAGCAACTAATGAGCAGTTCTTC
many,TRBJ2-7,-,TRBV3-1,CASSQENHEQYF,TGTGCCAGCAGCCAAGAAAACCACGAGCAGTACTTC
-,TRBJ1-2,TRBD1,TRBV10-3,CAISETGTEAYGYTF,TGTGCCATCAGTGAAACCGGGACAGAGGCGTATGGCTACACCTTC
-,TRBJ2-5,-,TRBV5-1,CASSSFGETQYF,TGCGCCAGCAGCTCATTCGGGGAGACCCAGTACTTC
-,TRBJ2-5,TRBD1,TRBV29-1,CSTDRGPRTQYF,TGCAGTACCGACAGGGGACCGAGGACCCAGTACTTC
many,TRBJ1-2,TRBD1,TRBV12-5,CASGAGTGGSGGYTF,TGTGCTAGTGGAGCCGGGACAGGGGGCTCAGGTGGCTACACCTTC
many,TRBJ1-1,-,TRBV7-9,CASSLLRDMNTEAFF,TGTGCCAGCAGCTTACTCAGGGACATGAACACTGAAGCTTTCTTT
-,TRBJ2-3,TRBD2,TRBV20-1,CSARGGLDAPDTQYF,TGCAGTGCTAGAGGGGGACTAGACGCTCCAGATACGCAGTATTTT
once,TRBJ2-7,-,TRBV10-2,CTSRDRRAHEQYF,TGCACCAGCAGAGATCGTCGAGCTCACGAGCAGTACTTC
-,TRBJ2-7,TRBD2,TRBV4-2,CASGTSGSHEQYF,TGTGCCAGCGGGACTAGCGGGAGCCATGAGCAGTACTTC
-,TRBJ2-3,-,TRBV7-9,CASSVDSTDTQYF,TGTGCCAGCAGCGTCGACTCCACAGATACGCAGTATTTT
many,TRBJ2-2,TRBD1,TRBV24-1,CATSEGQANTGELFF,TGTGCCACCAGTGAAGGACAGGCGAACACCGGGGAGCTGTTTTTT
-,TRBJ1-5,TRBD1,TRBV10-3,CAISSKGQGWNQPQHF,TGTGCCATCAGTTCAAAGGGACAGGGGTGGAATCAGCCCCAGCATTTT